Listed here is a single TCR beta chain. Relative to the germline gene, one junction end is altered; a read error may explain this. As for time point: peripheral blood 6 weeks after treatment start. Produced via immunoSEQ multiplex PCR; TCRdb's table is partial and in-frame only. The sample includes roughly 120,000 clones, approximately 90% of them seen just once. Germline lookup yields CDR1 SGHRS and CDR2 YFSETQ. This CDR3 comprises 15 residues. The source of the sample is a study of PD-L1 blockade in urothelial cancer. The wider study: The authors examined blood 3 weeks (second dose) and 6 weeks after treatment start.

V and J are TRBV5-1 and TRBJ1-1; D remains ambiguous. This sequence originates from a man in his sixties with urothelial cancer. This sample comprised PBMCs, obtained around atezolizumab (anti-PD-L1) treatment. This CDR3 reads CASSLALSGNPEAFF. Here the CDR3 DNA reads TGCGCCAGCAGCTTGGCCTTATCGGGGAACCCTGAAGCTTTCTTT.